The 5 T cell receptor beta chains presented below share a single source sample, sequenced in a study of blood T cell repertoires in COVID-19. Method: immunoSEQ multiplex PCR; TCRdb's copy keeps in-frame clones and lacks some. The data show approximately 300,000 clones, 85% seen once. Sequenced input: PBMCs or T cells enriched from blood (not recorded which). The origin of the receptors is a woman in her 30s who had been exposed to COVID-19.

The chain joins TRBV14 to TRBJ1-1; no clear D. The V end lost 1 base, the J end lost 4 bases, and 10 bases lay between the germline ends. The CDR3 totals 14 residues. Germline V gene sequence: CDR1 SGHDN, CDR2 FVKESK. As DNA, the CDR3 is TGTGCCAGCAGCCAAGTGGTGAGCGGCACTGAAGCTTTCTTT. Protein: CASSQVVSGTEAFF.

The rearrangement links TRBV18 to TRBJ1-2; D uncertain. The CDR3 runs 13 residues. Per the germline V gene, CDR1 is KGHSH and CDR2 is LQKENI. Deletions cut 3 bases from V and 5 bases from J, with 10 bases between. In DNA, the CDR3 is TGTGCCAGCTCACCTGAGGCGGAGTATGGCTACACCTTC. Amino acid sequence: CASSPEAEYGYTF.

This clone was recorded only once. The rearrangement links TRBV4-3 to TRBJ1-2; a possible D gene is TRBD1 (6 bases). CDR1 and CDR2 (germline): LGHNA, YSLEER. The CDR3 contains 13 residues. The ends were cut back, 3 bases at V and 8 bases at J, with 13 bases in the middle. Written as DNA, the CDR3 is TGCGCCAGCAGCCAGGAAACAGGGTCGGGCTACACCTTC. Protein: CASSQETGSGYTF.

CDR3 region: CASSTTGTSVFEQYF. As DNA, the CDR3 is TGTGCCAGTAGTACAACCGGGACTAGCGTCTTCGAGCAGTACTTC. This chain links TRBV19 with TRBJ2-7; 10 positions match TRBD2. This CDR3 comprises 15 residues. With 4 bases clipped from V and 6 bases from J, the junction kept 9 bases outside the gene matches. The V gene's germline CDR1 is LNHDA and CDR2 SQIVND (reference sequence).

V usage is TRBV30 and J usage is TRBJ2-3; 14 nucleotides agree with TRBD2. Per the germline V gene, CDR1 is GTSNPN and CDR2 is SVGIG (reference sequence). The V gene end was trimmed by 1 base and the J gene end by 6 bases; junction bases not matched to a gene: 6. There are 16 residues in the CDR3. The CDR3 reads CAWSAGTSGRADTQYF. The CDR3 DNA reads TGTGCCTGGAGTGCAGGGACTAGCGGGAGAGCGGATACGCAGTATTTT. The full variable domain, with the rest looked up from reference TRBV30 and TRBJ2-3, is SQTIHQWPATLVQPVGSPLSLECTVEGTSNPNLYWYRQAAGRGLQLLFYSVGIGQISSEVPQNLSASRPQDRQFILSSKKLLLSDSGFYLCAWSAGTSGRADTQYFGPGTRLTVL.